The 21 T cell receptor beta chains below come from one sample, sequenced in a study of blood T cell repertoires in COVID-19. This table comes from immunoSEQ multiplex PCR, and its TCRdb copy is limited to in-frame clones, with some not included. The sample shows around 250,000 clones, 83% of them seen only once. The sample taken for sequencing was peripheral blood. The receptors here all came from a man aged 35 to 55 with active or convalescent COVID-19.

The V and J genes are TRBV5-1 and TRBJ1-4; D ambiguous. The V end lost 1 base, the J end lost 0 bases, and 7 bases lay between the germline ends. Germline V gives CDR1 SGHRS, CDR2 YFSETQ. This CDR3 contains 15 residues. The CDR3 region is CASSLLPATNEKLFF. CDR3 nucleotide sequence: TGCGCCAGCAGCTTGCTTCCTGCAACTAATGAAAAACTGTTTTTT. Full variable domain (remainder filled in from reference TRBV5-1 and TRBJ1-4): KAGVTQTPRYLIKTRGQQVTLSCSPISGHRSVSWYQQTPGQGLQFLFEYFSETQRNKGNFPGRFSGRQFSNSRSEMNVSTLELGDSALYLCASSLLPATNEKLFFGSGTQLSVL.

J is TRBJ2-1 and V is TRBV15; 9 bases match TRBD2. There are 15 residues in the CDR3. CDR1 and CDR2 from the germline V gene are LNHNV and YYDKDF (reference sequence). The junction had 3 bases not matched to a gene; V was cut back by 0 bases and J by 6 bases. CDR3 DNA: TGTGCCACCAGCAGAGAAAGTAGCGGGAGCAATGAGCAGTTCTTC. Its protein is CATSRESSGSNEQFF.

The chain employs TRBV18 and TRBJ2-7, with TRBD2 identical over 9 bases. The CDR3 sequence is 16 residues long. V was pared by 2 bases and J by 1 base, with 6 bases of the junction left unmatched. Germline assignment: CDR1 KGHSH and CDR2 LQKENI. The CDR3 loop is CASSPRRGGLSYEQYF. As DNA, the CDR3 is TGTGCCAGCTCACCAAGGCGGGGGGGCCTTTCCTACGAGCAGTACTTC.

The chain employs TRBV6-5 and TRBJ1-2; TRBD1 is a possible D gene (5 bases). There are 13 residues in the CDR3. V was shortened by 7 bases and J by 11 bases, with 20 bases between the two germline ends. Germline CDR1 and CDR2: MNHEY and SVGAGI. The CDR3 loop reads CASKLGGRGGYTF. The CDR3 bases are TGTGCCAGCAAATTGGGGGGTCGAGGAGGATACACCTTC.

V usage is TRBV3-1 (or the pseudogene TRBV3-2) and J usage is TRBJ1-1; 8 bases align to TRBD1. The CDR3 is 16 amino acids. V was clipped by 3 bases and J by 4 bases; unmatched bases: 10. Germline V gene data show CDR1 as LGHDT and CDR2 as YNNKEL (reference sequence). CDR3 amino acids: CASSQDRTGPATEAFF. In DNA form, the CDR3 reads TGTGCCAGCAGCCAGGATAGGACAGGGCCGGCCACTGAAGCTTTCTTT.

This chain links TRBV6-1 with TRBJ2-7, with a possible D match to TRBD2 (6 bases). Germline-derived CDR1 and CDR2 are MNHNS and SASEGT. The CDR3 sequence is 13 residues long. Trimming cost V 6 bases and J 0 bases, with 9 bases left between them. CDR3 residues: CASRAGSSYEQYF. In DNA, the CDR3 is TGTGCCAGCAGGGCGGGGAGCTCCTACGAGCAGTACTTC.

This chain connects TRBV5-8 to TRBJ2-5, with 14 bases lining up with TRBD2. Germline V CDR1 and CDR2: SGHTS, YDEGEE. CDR3 length equals 17 residues. V dropped 4 bases and J dropped 2; count of bases not matched to a gene: 7. CDR3 DNA: TGTGCCAGCAGCCCGGGACTAGCGGGGGATGGGCAAGAGACCCAGTACTTC. Residues: CASSPGLAGDGQETQYF.

The chain is built from TRBV5-5 and TRBJ2-6; 9 bases align to TRBD1. This CDR3 is built from 18 residues. Germline V gene lookup returns CDR1 SGHKS and CDR2 YYEKEE (reference sequence). The J segment lost 2 bases and the V segment lost 4 bases, leaving 10 bases of the junction unmatched. The CDR3 here is CASSPLTTGGAGANVLTF. In nucleotides, the CDR3 is TGTGCCAGCAGCCCATTGACGACAGGGGGTGCTGGGGCCAACGTCCTGACTTTC.

The chain uses TRBV7-9 and TRBJ1-3; D gene uncertain. Per the germline V gene, CDR1 is SEHNR and CDR2 is FQNEAQ (reference sequence). Trimming took 3 bases from V and 0 from J, leaving 9 bases between them. The CDR3 spans 15 residues. DNA of the CDR3: TGTGCCAGCAGCTTCGGGAGGGACTCTGGAAACACCATATATTTT. Translated, it gives CASSFGRDSGNTIYF.

The rearrangement links TRBV11-3 to TRBJ2-7; the match to TRBD2 covers 7 bases. The junction had 8 bases not matched to a gene; V was cut back by 5 bases and J by 1 base. Per germline, CDR1 SGHNT and CDR2 YENEEA. CDR3 length: 15 amino acids. The CDR3 here is CASSPRGGSSYEQYF. CDR3 nucleotide sequence: TGTGCCAGCAGCCCAAGGGGCGGGAGTTCCTACGAGCAGTACTTC. Using reference TRBV11-3 and TRBJ2-7 for the parts outside the CDR3, the full variable domain is EAGVVQSPRYKIIEKKQPVAFWCNPISGHNTLYWYLQNLGQGPELLIRYENEEAVDDSQLPKDRFSAERLKGVDSTLKIQPAELGDSAVYLCASSPRGGSSYEQYFGPGTRLTVT.

V gene TRBV7-8 combines with J gene TRBJ1-6; the D is unclear. This CDR3 region has 15 residues. Germline CDR1 is SGHVS and CDR2 is FQNEAQ. With 4 bases removed from V and 5 bases from J, the gap between germline ends came to 12 bases. The CDR3 DNA reads as TGTGCCAGCAGCTCCCCCGGGAGTAATAATTCACCCCTCCACTTT. Encoded protein: CASSSPGSNNSPLHF.

The genes are TRBV10-1 and TRBJ2-3; 11 bases are shared with TRBD2. This CDR3 spans 15 amino acids. Trimming took 5 bases from V and 2 from J; bases not matched to a gene: 3. Germline CDR1 reads WNHNN; CDR2 reads SYGVQD (reference sequence). The CDR3 reads CASSTGLADTDTQYF. The CDR3 DNA sequence: TGCGCCAGCAGTACGGGACTAGCGGACACAGATACGCAGTATTTT.

The chain joins TRBV5-1 to TRBJ1-1; D is uncertain. The V gene's germline CDR1 is SGHRS and CDR2 YFSETQ. V dropped 5 bases and J dropped 0 bases, with 14 bases sitting between them. The CDR3 covers 15 residues. The CDR3 sequence: CASSGGYPMNTEAFF. The CDR3 nucleotides read TGCGCCAGCAGTGGCGGATACCCTATGAACACTGAAGCTTTCTTT.

This clone was counted once. The gene calls are TRBV5-1 and TRBJ1-5, with a possible D match to TRBD1 (5 bases). V lost 0 bases and J 4 bases, leaving 11 bases between the germline ends. Per the germline V gene, CDR1 is SGHRS and CDR2 is YFSETQ. This CDR3 spans 15 amino acids. The CDR3 bases are TGCGCCAGCAGCTTGGAGGGGTCGCGGAATCAGCCCCAGCATTTT. This codes for CASSLEGSRNQPQHF.

Remarks on this clone: One junction end does not reproduce the germline sequence, and a read error may be involved. The rearrangement uses TRBV11-2 and TRBJ1-1, with 9 nucleotides matching TRBD1. CDR1 SGHAT and CDR2 FQNNGV come from the germline V gene. The CDR3 extends over 16 amino acids. DNA of the CDR3: TGTGCCAGCAGCCGCCCGGGACAGGGAAGGAACGCTGAAGCTTTCTTT. Amino acid sequence: CASSRPGQGRNAEAFF.

The gene calls are TRBV19 and TRBJ1-2; 12 positions match TRBD1. Trimming at V came to 4 bases and at J to 7 bases, leaving 7 bases not matched to a gene. CDR3 length equals 15 residues. Germline assignment: CDR1 LNHDA and CDR2 SQIVND (reference sequence). CDR3 DNA sequence: TGTGCCAGTAGTACGGGACAGGGGGCTGGTTCTGGCTACACCTTC. This gives the protein CASSTGQGAGSGYTF.

V and J are TRBV6-6 and TRBJ2-3, with D possibly being TRBD2 (5 bases). V lost 2 bases to trimming and J lost 1 base, with 10 bases between them. The CDR3 length is 15 residues. The germline V gene has CDR1 MNHNY and CDR2 SVGAGI (reference sequence). CDR3 in amino acids: CASSYEGMGTDTQYF. The CDR3 DNA reads as TGTGCCAGCAGTTACGAGGGTATGGGCACAGATACGCAGTATTTT.

The chain joins TRBV30 to TRBJ1-2; 8 nucleotides agree with TRBD1. CDR1 GTSNPN and CDR2 SVGIG come from the germline V gene (reference sequence). The CDR3 is 14 residues long. Germline trimming cut 3 bases from V and 4 bases from J; bases unmatched to any gene: 7. The CDR3 protein is CAWRKTGEGYGYTF. CDR3 coding DNA: TGTGCCTGGAGGAAGACAGGGGAGGGCTATGGCTACACCTTC.

The chain uses TRBV29-1 and TRBJ1-4, with TRBD1 as a possible D gene (5 bases). The CDR3 extends over 14 amino acids. Germline assignment: CDR1 SQVTM and CDR2 ANQGSEA. Trimming cost V 2 bases and J 5 bases, with 12 bases left between them. CDR3 residues: CSVEPQDVNEKLFF. Here the CDR3 DNA reads TGCAGCGTTGAACCACAGGACGTAAATGAAAAACTGTTTTTT.

The CDR3 nucleotides read TGTGCCAGCTCACCACACTGGTCTGGGACTGGAAACACTGAAGCTTTCTTT. Residues: CASSPHWSGTGNTEAFF. The gene calls are TRBV18 and TRBJ1-1; TRBD1 is a possible D gene (5 bases). The length of the CDR3 is 17 residues. Germline CDR1 and CDR2: KGHSH and LQKENI. Trimming cost V 1 base and J 2 bases, with 17 bases left between them.

The chain links TRBV11-3 to TRBJ2-1; a possible D gene is TRBD1 (6 bases). The CDR3 contains 15 residues. Germline values: CDR1 SGHNT, CDR2 YENEEA. Trimming pared 3 bases from V and 13 bases from J, leaving 22 bases between. Here the CDR3 reads CASSFTGTSTNVQFF. CDR3 nucleotide sequence: TGTGCCAGCAGCTTCACCGGGACATCCACCAATGTACAGTTCTTC.